This entry is about one TCR beta chain. Its specificity is not known. Time point indicated: newly diagnosed GD, antithyroid drugs for less than 3 months. PBMCs were the source of the RNA used for TCR sequencing. Investigators report Graves' disease was diagnosed under American Thyroid Association guidelines. One endocrinology department in Xi'an, China, was where patients came from. Trimming removed 4 bases from V and 1 base from J, with 16 bases in between. The CDR3 consists of 16 residues. Germline CDR1 reads SGDLS; CDR2 reads YYNGEE. These data belong to a study of regulatory T cells in long-lasting Graves disease. Study-wide points: TRBV28 was favored in persistent disease, as were TRBJ1-2 and TRBJ2-5.

The authors built TCR beta libraries using iRepertoire HTBI primers and Arm-PCR of CDR3 regions. Using its own MiXCR run on the multiplex PCR reads, TCRdb lists one record per CDR3 protein. Among some 500,000 distinct CDR3 sequences listed, 13% were seen once. The data also belong to a second study, concerning T cells in Graves' hyperthyroidism and ophthalmopathy.

Material: peripheral blood mononuclear cells (PBMCs), obtained at new diagnosis, from a patient treated with antithyroid drugs. The rearrangement joins TRBV9 to TRBJ2-3; perhaps D is TRBD1 or TRBD2 (5 bases each). This TCR came from a man aged 25 to 40 with Graves disease. In DNA, the CDR3 is TGTGCCAGCAGCCTCAGATGGGGGAGTGGCACAGATACGCAGTATTTT. Translated: CASSLRWGSGTDTQYF.